Shown below are 7 T cell receptor beta chains from a single sample sequenced in a study of a mutant IDH1 vaccine in newly diagnosed glioma. Libraries were prepared by immunoSEQ multiplex PCR; TCRdb keeps only in-frame clonotypes and omits some of them. The sample holds approximately 61,000 clones; approximately 80% are singletons and the top ten take approximately 6.1%. Specified time point: week 11, during vaccination. The investigators gave 300 ug of mutant IDH1 20-mer peptide in each vaccine dose, together with topical imiquimod. These receptors have no identified antigens. The sequencing used PBMCs, collected from a glioma patient whose treatment included an IDH1 peptide vaccine. All receptors come from a man between 45 and 60 years old with glioma.

J is TRBJ2-1 and V is TRBV27; tentatively, D is TRBD2 (6 bases). In germline, CDR1 is MNHEY, CDR2 SMNVEV (reference sequence). Trimming removed 2 bases at V and 0 bases at J, with 8 bases between. There are 15 residues in the CDR3. This CDR3 reads CASSLSGPSYNEQFF. In DNA, the CDR3 is TGTGCCAGCAGTTTAAGCGGGCCCTCCTACAATGAGCAGTTCTTC.

The chain has TRBV28 and TRBJ1-2; D is ambiguous. The CDR3 is made up of 11 amino acids. The germline gives CDR1 MDHEN, CDR2 SYDVKM. Trimming took 5 bases from V and 8 from J, leaving 9 bases between them. The CDR3 DNA is TGTGCCAGCAGTCGGACGGGGGGCTACACCTTC. Encoded protein: CASSRTGGYTF.

The chain couples TRBV28 to TRBJ1-1, with no clear D. Germline CDR1 reads MDHEN; CDR2 reads SYDVKM. The CDR3 is 14 amino acids. The ends were cut back, 8 bases at V and 1 base at J, with 14 bases in the middle. The CDR3 DNA sequence: TGTGCCAGCGGAACATCGGGTGGGAACACTGAAGCTTTCTTT. It is translated as CASGTSGGNTEAFF.

This chain joins TRBV21-1 and TRBJ1-6. TRBV21-1 has pseudogene status. This CDR3 contains 14 residues. The CDR3 coding sequence is TGTGCCAGCGCCCCTTTCTCGCCGTGGGAGGCCCTCCACTTT. As protein: CASAPFSPWEALHF.

V is TRBV25-1 and J is TRBJ1-5, with 10 bases matching TRBD1. Germline lookup yields CDR1 MGHDK and CDR2 SYGVNS. This CDR3 is built from 17 residues. After removal of 4 bases from V and 5 bases from J, the junction contained 11 bases not matched to a gene. CDR3: CASSGTPGTGVYQPQHF. CDR3 coding DNA: TGTGCCAGCAGTGGCACCCCCGGGACAGGGGTTTATCAGCCCCAGCATTTT.

The chain is built from TRBV6-5 and TRBJ1-4; no clear D gene. The CDR3 is made up of 12 amino acids. The ends were cut back, 6 bases at V and 10 bases at J, with 12 bases in the middle. In germline, CDR1 is MNHEY, CDR2 SVGAGI. Here the CDR3 DNA reads TGTGCCAGCAGCCCCGAAATTGGAAAACTGTTTTTT. This encodes CASSPEIGKLFF.

The rearrangement uses TRBV4-1 and TRBJ2-7; 11 nucleotides agree with TRBD2. Unmatched junction bases numbered 7, after V lost 1 base and J lost 5 bases. This CDR3 contains 16 residues. Germline CDR1 and CDR2: MGHRA and YSYEKL. The CDR3 reads CASSQGTSGSLDEQYF. As DNA, the CDR3 is TGCGCCAGCAGCCAAGGTACTAGCGGGAGTTTAGACGAGCAGTACTTC.